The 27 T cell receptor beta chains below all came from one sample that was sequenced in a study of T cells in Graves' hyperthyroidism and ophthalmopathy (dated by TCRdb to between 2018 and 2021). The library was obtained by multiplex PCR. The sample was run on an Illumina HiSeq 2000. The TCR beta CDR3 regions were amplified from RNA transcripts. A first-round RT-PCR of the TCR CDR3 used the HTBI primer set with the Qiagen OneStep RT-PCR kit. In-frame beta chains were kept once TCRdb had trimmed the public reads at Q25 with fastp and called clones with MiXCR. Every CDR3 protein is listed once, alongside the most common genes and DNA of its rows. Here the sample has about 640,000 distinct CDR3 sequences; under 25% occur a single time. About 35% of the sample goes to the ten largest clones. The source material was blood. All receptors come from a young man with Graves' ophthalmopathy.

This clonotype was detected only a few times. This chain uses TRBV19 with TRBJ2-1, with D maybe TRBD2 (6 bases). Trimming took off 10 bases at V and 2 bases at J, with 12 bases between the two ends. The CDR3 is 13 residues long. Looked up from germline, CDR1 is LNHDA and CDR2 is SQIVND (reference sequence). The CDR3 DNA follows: TGTGCCACCGGGACTGGGACCTACAATGAGCAGTTCTTC. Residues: CATGTGTYNEQFF.

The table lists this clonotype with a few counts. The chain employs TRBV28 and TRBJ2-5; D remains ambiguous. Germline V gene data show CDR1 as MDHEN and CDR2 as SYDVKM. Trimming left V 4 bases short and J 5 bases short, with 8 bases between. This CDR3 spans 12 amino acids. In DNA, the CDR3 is TGTGCCAGCAGTTCCCCTGTGGAGACCCAGTACTTC. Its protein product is CASSSPVETQYF. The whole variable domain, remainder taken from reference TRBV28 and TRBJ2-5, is DVKVTQSSRYLVKRTGEKVFLECVQDMDHENMFWYRQDPGLGLRLIYFSYDVKMKEKGDIPEGYSVSREKKERFSLILESASTNQTSMYLCASSSPVETQYFGPGTRLLVL.

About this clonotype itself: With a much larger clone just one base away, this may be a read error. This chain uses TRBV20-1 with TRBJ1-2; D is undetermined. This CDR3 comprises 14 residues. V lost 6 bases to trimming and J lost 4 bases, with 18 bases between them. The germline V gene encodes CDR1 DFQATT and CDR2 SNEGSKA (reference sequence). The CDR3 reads CSANTLVGVYGYTF. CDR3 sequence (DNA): TGCAGTGCCAACACCCTCGTTGGGGTCTATGGCTACACCTTC.

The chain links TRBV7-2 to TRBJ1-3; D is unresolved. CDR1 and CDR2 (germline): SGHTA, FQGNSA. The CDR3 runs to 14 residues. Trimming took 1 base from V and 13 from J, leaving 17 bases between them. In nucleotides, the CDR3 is TGTGCCAGCAGCTTAGACCCCACAGACCCGGAAATATATTTT. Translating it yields CASSLDPTDPEIYF.

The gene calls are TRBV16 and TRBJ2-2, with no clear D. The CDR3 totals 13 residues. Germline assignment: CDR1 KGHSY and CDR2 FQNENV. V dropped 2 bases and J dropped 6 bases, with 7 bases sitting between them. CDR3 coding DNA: TGTGCCAGCAGCCAACTCCGACCCGGGGAGCTGTTTTTT. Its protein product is CASSQLRPGELFF. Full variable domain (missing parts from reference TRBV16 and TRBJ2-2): GEEVAQTPKHLVRGEGQKAKLYCAPIKGHSYVFWYQQVLKNEFKFLISFQNENVFDETGMPKERFSAKCLPNSPCSLEIQATKLEDSAVYFCASSQLRPGELFFGEGSRLTVL.

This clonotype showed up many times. CDR3 sequence reads: CASRTTGTGNNEQFF. In DNA, the CDR3 is TGTGCCAGCAGAACAACCGGGACAGGGAACAATGAGCAGTTCTTC. The chain links TRBV28 to TRBJ2-1, with 9 positions matching TRBD1. This CDR3 comprises 15 residues. CDR1 MDHEN and CDR2 SYDVKM come from the germline V gene. The trim removed 6 bases at V and 5 bases at J, leaving 8 bases unmatched.

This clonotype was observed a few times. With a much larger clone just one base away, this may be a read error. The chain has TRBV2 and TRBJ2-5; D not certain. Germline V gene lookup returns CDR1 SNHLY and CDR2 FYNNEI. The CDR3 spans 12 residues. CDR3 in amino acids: CASSLREETRYF. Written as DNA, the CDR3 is TGTGCCAGCAGTTTAAGGGAAGAGACCCGGTACTTC.

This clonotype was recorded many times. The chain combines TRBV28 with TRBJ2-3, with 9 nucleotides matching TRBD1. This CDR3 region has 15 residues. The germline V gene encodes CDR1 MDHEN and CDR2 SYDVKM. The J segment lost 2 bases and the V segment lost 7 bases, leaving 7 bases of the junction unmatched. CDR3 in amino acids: CASTAGDRATDTQYF. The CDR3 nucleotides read TGTGCCAGCACGGCGGGGGACAGGGCCACAGATACGCAGTATTTT.

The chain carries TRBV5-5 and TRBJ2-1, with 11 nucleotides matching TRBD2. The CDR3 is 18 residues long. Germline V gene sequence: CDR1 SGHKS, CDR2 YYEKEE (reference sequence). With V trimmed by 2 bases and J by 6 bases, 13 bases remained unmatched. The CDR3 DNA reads TGTGCCAGCAGCTTAGGGACTAGCGGTTGGTCGGTTGTCAATGAGCAGTTCTTC. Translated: CASSLGTSGWSVVNEQFF.

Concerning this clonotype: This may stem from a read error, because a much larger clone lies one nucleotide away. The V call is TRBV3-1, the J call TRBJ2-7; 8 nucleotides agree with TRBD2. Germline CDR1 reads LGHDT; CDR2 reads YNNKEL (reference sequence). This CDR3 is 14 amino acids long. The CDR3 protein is CASSLREGSYEQHF. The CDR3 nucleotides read TGTGCCAGCAGCTTACGGGAGGGTTCCTACGAGCAGCACTTC.

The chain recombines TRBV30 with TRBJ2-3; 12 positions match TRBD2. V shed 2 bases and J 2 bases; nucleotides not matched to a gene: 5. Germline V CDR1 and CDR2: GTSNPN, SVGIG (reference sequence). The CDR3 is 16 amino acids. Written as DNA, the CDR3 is TGTGCCTGGAGTTCTACTAGCGGGAGGCACACAGATACGCAGTATTTT. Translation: CAWSSTSGRHTDTQYF.

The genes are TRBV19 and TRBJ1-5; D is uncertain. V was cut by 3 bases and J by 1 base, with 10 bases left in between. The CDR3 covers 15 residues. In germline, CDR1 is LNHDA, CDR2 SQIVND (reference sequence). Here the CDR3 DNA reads TGTGCCAGTAGTATCAAGGGTTGGAGCAATCAGCCCCAGCATTTT. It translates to CASSIKGWSNQPQHF.

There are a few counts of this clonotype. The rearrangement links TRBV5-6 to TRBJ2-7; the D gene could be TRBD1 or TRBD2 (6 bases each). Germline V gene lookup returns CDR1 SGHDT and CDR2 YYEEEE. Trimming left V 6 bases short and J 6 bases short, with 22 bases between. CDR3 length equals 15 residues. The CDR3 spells CASTSKPGGSVEQYF. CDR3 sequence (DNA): TGTGCCAGCACCTCTAAGCCCGGGGGCTCGGTCGAGCAGTACTTC.

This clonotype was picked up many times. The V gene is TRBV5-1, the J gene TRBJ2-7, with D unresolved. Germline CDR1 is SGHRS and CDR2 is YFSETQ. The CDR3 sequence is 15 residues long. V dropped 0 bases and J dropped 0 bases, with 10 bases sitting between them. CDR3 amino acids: CASSLASTISYEQYF. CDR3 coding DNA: TGCGCCAGCAGCTTGGCGTCCACAATCTCCTACGAGCAGTACTTC.

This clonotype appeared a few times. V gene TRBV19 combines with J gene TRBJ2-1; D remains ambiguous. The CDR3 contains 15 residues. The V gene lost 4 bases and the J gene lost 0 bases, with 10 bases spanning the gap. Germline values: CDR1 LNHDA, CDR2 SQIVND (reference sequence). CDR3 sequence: CASSTTTFSYNEQFF. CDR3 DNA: TGTGCCAGTAGTACCACTACCTTCTCCTACAATGAGCAGTTCTTC.

CDR3 bases: TGTGCCAGCAGCCCTCCCACAGCGGGCACTGAAGCTTTCTTT. Translated, it gives CASSPPTAGTEAFF. This sequence joins TRBV5-5 and TRBJ1-1, with D hard to call. The CDR3 sequence is 14 residues long. Trimming removed 4 bases from V and 4 bases from J, with 14 bases in between. Germline V gene data show CDR1 as SGHKS and CDR2 as YYEKEE (reference sequence).

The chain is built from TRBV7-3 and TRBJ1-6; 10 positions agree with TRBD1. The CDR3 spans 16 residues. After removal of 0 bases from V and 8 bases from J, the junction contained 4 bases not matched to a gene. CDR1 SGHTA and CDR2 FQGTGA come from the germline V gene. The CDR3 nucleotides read TGTGCCAGCAGCTTAACTGGGGGGACAGGGGATTCACCCCTCCACTTT. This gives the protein CASSLTGGTGDSPLHF.

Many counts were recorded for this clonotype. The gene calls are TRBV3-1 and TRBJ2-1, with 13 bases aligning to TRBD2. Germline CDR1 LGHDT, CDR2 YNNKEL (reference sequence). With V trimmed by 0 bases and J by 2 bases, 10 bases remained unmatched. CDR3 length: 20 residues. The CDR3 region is CASSQDNPGTSGATYNEQFF. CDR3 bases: TGTGCCAGCAGCCAAGACAATCCTGGGACTAGCGGGGCTACCTACAATGAGCAGTTCTTC.

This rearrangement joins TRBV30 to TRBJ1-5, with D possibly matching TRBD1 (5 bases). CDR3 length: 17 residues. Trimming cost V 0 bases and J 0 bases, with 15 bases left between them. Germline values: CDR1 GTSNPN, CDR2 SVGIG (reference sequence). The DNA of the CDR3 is TGTGCCTGGAGTGTACGACGGGGGGACTATAGCAATCAGCCCCAGCATTTT. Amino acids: CAWSVRRGDYSNQPQHF.

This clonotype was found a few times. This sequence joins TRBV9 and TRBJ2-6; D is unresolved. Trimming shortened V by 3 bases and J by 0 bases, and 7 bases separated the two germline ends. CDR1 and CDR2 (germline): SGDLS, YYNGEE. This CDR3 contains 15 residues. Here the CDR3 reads CASSDYSSGANVLTF. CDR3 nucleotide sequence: TGTGCCAGCAGCGACTACAGCTCTGGGGCCAACGTCCTGACTTTC.

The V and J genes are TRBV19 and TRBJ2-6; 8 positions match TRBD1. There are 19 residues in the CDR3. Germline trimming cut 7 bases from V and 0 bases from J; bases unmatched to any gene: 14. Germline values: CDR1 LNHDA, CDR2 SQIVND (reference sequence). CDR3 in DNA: TGTGCCAGTACCGACAGGGGATTTGGGGGTGGCTCTGGGGCCAACGTCCTGACTTTC. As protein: CASTDRGFGGGSGANVLTF. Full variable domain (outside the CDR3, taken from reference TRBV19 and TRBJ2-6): DGGITQSPKYLFRKEGQNVTLSCEQNLNHDAMYWYRQDPGQGLRLIYYSQIVNDFQKGDIAEGYSVSREKKESFPLTVTSAQKNPTAFYLCASTDRGFGGGSGANVLTFGAGSRLTVL.

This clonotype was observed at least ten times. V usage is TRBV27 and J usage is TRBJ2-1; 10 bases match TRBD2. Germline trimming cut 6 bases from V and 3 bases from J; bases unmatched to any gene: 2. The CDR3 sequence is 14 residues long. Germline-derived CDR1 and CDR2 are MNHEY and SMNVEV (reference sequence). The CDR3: CASSWTSGYNEQFF. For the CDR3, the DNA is TGTGCCAGCAGCTGGACTAGCGGCTACAATGAGCAGTTCTTC.

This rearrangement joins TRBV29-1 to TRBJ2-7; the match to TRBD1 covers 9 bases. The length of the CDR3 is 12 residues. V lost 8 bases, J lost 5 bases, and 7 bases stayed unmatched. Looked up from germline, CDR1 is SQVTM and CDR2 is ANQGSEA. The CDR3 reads CSSRTGVDEQYF. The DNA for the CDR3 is TGCAGCTCCCGGACAGGGGTTGACGAGCAGTACTTC.

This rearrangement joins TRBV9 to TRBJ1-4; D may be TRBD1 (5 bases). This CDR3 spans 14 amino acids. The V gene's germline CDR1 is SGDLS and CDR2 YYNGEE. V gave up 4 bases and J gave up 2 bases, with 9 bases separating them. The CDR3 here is CASSSGETNEKLFF. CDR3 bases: TGTGCCAGCAGCTCGGGGGAGACTAATGAAAAACTGTTTTTT.

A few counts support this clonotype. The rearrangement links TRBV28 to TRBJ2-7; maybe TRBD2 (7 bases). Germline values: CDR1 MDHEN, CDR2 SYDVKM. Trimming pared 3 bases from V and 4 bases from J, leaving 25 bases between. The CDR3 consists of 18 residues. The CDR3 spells CASSFRALGGVVLYEQYF. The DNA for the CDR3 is TGTGCCAGCAGTTTTAGGGCTCTAGGGGGGGTCGTCCTTTACGAGCAGTACTTC. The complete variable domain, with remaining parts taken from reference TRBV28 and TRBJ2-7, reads DVKVTQSSRYLVKRTGEKVFLECVQDMDHENMFWYRQDPGLGLRLIYFSYDVKMKEKGDIPEGYSVSREKKERFSLILESASTNQTSMYLCASSFRALGGVVLYEQYFGPGTRLTVT.

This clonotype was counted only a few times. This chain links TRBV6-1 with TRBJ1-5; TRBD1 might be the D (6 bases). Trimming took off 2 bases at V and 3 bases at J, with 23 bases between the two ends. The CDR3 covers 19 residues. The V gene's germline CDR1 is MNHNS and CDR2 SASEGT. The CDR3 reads CASSESSGVPNSFNQPQHF. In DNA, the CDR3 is TGTGCCAGCAGTGAAAGTTCAGGGGTCCCCAATAGCTTCAATCAGCCCCAGCATTTT.

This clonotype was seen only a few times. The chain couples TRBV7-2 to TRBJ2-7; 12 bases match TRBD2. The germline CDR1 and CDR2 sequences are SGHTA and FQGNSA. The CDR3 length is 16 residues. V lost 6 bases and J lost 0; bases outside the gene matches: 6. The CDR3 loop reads CASRRTSGAISYEQYF. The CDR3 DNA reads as TGTGCCAGCAGACGGACTAGCGGGGCTATCTCCTACGAGCAGTACTTC.